What follows are 18 T cell receptor beta chains derived from one specimen sequenced in a study of neurological immune-mediated disorders. In TCRdb, the 5' RACE reads were re-called with MiXCR into one record per CDR3 protein. The sample has about 69,000 distinct CDR3 sequences, around 3.9% seen once; the top ten hold about 1.5%. Sequenced material: PBMCs. These receptors all come from a man under 40 with multiple sclerosis.

The V gene is TRBV6-6, the J gene TRBJ2-3; unclear D gene. The V end was cut by 6 bases, the J end by 4 bases, with 5 bases between. Germline CDR1 reads MNHNY; CDR2 reads SVGAGI (reference sequence). The CDR3 has 11 amino acids. In DNA form, the CDR3 reads TGTGCCAGCAGGATGGCAGATACGCAGTATTTT. It encodes CASRMADTQYF.

Ten or more counts support this clonotype. The chain combines TRBV10-1 with TRBJ2-1; no clear D gene. Germline V CDR1 and CDR2: WNHNN, SYGVQD (reference sequence). The CDR3 has 13 residues. The V end was cut by 5 bases, the J end by 9 bases, with 14 bases between. Here the CDR3 reads CASSPPASIEQFF. For the CDR3, the DNA is TGCGCCAGCAGTCCCCCGGCGTCGATTGAGCAGTTCTTC.

This clonotype was detected ten times or more. The CDR3 DNA reads as TGCGCCAGCAGCCAAGAATTCAAGGTTGATGAGACCCAGTACTTC. This sequence encodes CASSQEFKVDETQYF. The chain recombines TRBV4-3 with TRBJ2-5; D uncertain. CDR3 length: 15 amino acids. V was cut by 0 bases and J by 5 bases, with 13 bases left in between. Per the germline V gene, CDR1 is LGHNA and CDR2 is YSLEER.

This clonotype was picked up many times. The chain combines TRBV4-1 with TRBJ2-7; a possible D gene is TRBD1 (5 bases). There are 15 residues in the CDR3. Germline lookup yields CDR1 MGHRA and CDR2 YSYEKL. Trimming cost V 1 base and J 1 base, with 11 bases left between them. The CDR3 reads CASSQGQGLSYEQYF. CDR3 DNA: TGCGCCAGCAGCCAAGGGCAGGGCCTATCCTACGAGCAGTACTTC.

This clonotype occurred many times. The V and J genes are TRBV20-1 and TRBJ2-5; D uncertain. Germline V CDR1 and CDR2: DFQATT, SNEGSKA (reference sequence). CDR3 size: 12 residues. Here the CDR3 DNA reads TGCACTTCCGGACCCTCACAAGAGACCCAGTACTTC. Amino acids: CTSGPSQETQYF.

This clonotype was detected ten times or more. The CDR3 bases are TGTGCCAGCAGCTTAGCTAGGTCCTACAATGAGCAGTTCTTC. This translates into CASSLARSYNEQFF. The V and J genes are TRBV7-9 and TRBJ2-1; D is unclear. Trimming removed 0 bases at V and 1 base at J, with 4 bases between. Germline values: CDR1 SEHNR, CDR2 FQNEAQ (reference sequence). This CDR3 has 14 amino acids.

The rearrangement uses TRBV7-6 and TRBJ2-5; 8 bases agree with TRBD2. V gave up 0 bases and J gave up 3 bases; unmatched junction bases: 6. Germline V gives CDR1 SGHVS, CDR2 FNYEAQ. This CDR3 is built from 16 residues. The CDR3 DNA reads TGTGCCAGCAGCTTAGCACGGACTAGCTGGGAAGAGACCCAGTACTTC. Protein product: CASSLARTSWEETQYF.

Ten or more counts support this clonotype. CDR3 nucleotide sequence: TGTGCCACCAGTGACACCGGGACAGGAAGATACAATGAGCAGTTCTTC. Translated: CATSDTGTGRYNEQFF. The chain has TRBV24-1 and TRBJ2-1, with 8 bases that match TRBD1. Per the germline V gene, CDR1 is KGHDR and CDR2 is SFDVKD. This CDR3 comprises 16 residues. V gave up 4 bases and J gave up 4 bases; unmatched junction bases: 8.

With regard to this clonotype: This may be a read error: a much more frequent sequence differs by one nucleotide. This chain links TRBV24-1 with TRBJ2-2; no clear D. Per germline, CDR1 KGHDR and CDR2 SFDVKD. CDR3 length equals 14 residues. The V and J ends lost 2 bases and 4 bases respectively, with 7 bases between them. The CDR3 protein is CATSDWESTGELFF. CDR3 sequence (DNA): TGTGCCACCAGTGATTGGGAAAGCACCGGGGAGCTGTTTTTT.

This clonotype was recorded many times. This chain uses TRBV4-3 with TRBJ2-2; TRBD1 agrees at 10 bases. The germline CDR1 and CDR2 sequences are LGHNA and YSLEER. The CDR3 is 16 residues long. The V segment lost 1 base and the J segment 6 bases; nucleotides outside the gene matches: 5. Here the CDR3 DNA reads TGCGCCAGCAGCCAAGGTCTTGGGACAGGGGCCGGGGAGCTGTTTTTT. Protein sequence: CASSQGLGTGAGELFF.

In its sample, this clonotype was seen many times. J is TRBJ1-3 and V is TRBV7-2; a weak D match, TRBD1 (5 bases). The ends were cut back, 4 bases at V and 3 bases at J, with 10 bases in the middle. Germline V gene data show CDR1 as SGHTA and CDR2 as FQGNSA. CDR3 size: 14 residues. For the CDR3, the DNA is TGTGCCAGCAGCTCCAGGGAAGGTGGAAACACCATATATTTT. Amino acids: CASSSREGGNTIYF.

V usage is TRBV7-2 and J usage is TRBJ2-2; D not resolved. The V gene lost 5 bases and the J gene lost 5 bases, with 6 bases spanning the gap. The CDR3 has 12 residues. Germline V gene lookup returns CDR1 SGHTA and CDR2 FQGNSA. As DNA, the CDR3 is TGTGCCAGCAGCCTACGGACCGGGGAGCTGTTTTTT. Translating it yields CASSLRTGELFF.

This clonotype was detected many times. This rearrangement joins TRBV27 to TRBJ2-1; a possible D gene is TRBD2 (6 bases). The CDR3 totals 12 residues. Trimming took off 4 bases at V and 9 bases at J, with 10 bases between the two ends. Germline CDR1 is MNHEY and CDR2 is SMNVEV (reference sequence). This CDR3 reads CASSWPRGEQFF. CDR3 coding DNA: TGTGCCAGCAGTTGGCCGCGGGGTGAGCAGTTCTTC.

Ten or more counts support this clonotype. The V gene is TRBV12-3 or TRBV12-4, the J gene TRBJ1-2; weak D call: TRBD1 (5 bases). CDR3 size: 12 residues. Trimming took off 3 bases at V and 6 bases at J, with 8 bases between the two ends. CDR3 sequence (DNA): TGTGCCAGCAGTTTTTGGGGCGATGGCTACACCTTC. Residues: CASSFWGDGYTF.

In this sample, this clonotype turned up a few times. A read error may produce the germline difference seen at one junction end. The rearrangement joins TRBV10-3 to TRBJ1-6; D unclear. This CDR3 has 14 amino acids. Germline V gives CDR1 ENHRY, CDR2 SYGVKD. This CDR3 is CAISESTANSPLNF. DNA of the CDR3: TGTGCCATCAGTGAGTCGACGGCCAATTCACCCCTCAACTTT.

This clonotype was recorded many times. In DNA form, the CDR3 reads TGTGCCAGCAGCTTAGGCTTTGGCGGGGGGCCAGATACGCAGTATTTT. This sequence encodes CASSLGFGGGPDTQYF. The chain combines TRBV7-2 with TRBJ2-3; TRBD2 aligns across 8 bases. The germline V gene has CDR1 SGHTA and CDR2 FQGNSA. J gave up 4 bases and V 1 base, and 7 bases lay outside the gene matches. This CDR3 has 16 residues.

In its sample, this clonotype was seen many times. V usage is TRBV5-1 and J usage is TRBJ2-1; 12 bases are a match to TRBD1. With 4 bases clipped from V and 7 bases from J, the junction kept 9 bases outside the gene matches. This CDR3 contains 16 residues. Germline CDR1 is SGHRS and CDR2 is YFSETQ. The CDR3 DNA follows: TGCGCCAGCAGCCGGTCCGGGACAGGGGGCGCAAATGAGCAGTTCTTC. Encoded protein: CASSRSGTGGANEQFF.

This clonotype was observed at least ten times. The rearrangement joins TRBV10-3 to TRBJ2-3, with D tentatively TRBD2 (5 bases). Looked up from germline, CDR1 is ENHRY and CDR2 is SYGVKD. V was shortened by 4 bases and J by 10 bases, with 9 bases between the two germline ends. This CDR3 has 11 residues. The CDR3: CAISGESAQYF. CDR3 nucleotides: TGTGCCATCAGTGGGGAGAGTGCGCAGTATTTT.